This T cell receptor (beta chain) was documented in a study of cytomegalovirus exposure and HLA in healthy donors. Each donor was nominally healthy when sampled (though unrecorded immune exposures were likely). Both 60 Vbeta primers and 13 Jbeta primers went into the PCR. Sequencing used immunoSEQ multiplex PCR; TCRdb keeps in-frame clones, though not all of them. The sample lists about 88,000 clones; around 90% were seen once. Sequences were obtained from PBMCs. The TCR was taken from a young man in good health and CMV-seronegative.

CDR3: CASSGGRSSYNEQFF. DNA for the CDR3: TGCGCCAGCAGTGGAGGCCGAAGCTCCTACAATGAGCAGTTCTTC. This chain uses TRBV5-1 with TRBJ2-1, with D possibly matching TRBD2 (5 bases). This CDR3 spans 15 amino acids. The germline V and J ends were trimmed by 5 bases and 0 bases, with 12 bases remaining between them. Germline V CDR1 and CDR2: SGHRS, YFSETQ.